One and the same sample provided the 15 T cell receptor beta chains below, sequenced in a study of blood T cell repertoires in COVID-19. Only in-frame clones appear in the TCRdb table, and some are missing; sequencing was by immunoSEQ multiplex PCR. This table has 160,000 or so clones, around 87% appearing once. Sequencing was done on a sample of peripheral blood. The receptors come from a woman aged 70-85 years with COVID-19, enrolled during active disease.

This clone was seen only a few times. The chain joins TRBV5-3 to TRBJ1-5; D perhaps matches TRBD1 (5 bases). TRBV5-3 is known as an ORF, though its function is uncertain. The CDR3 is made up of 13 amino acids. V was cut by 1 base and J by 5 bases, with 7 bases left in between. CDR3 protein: CARSLRGHQPQHF. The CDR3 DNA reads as TGTGCCAGAAGCTTGAGGGGCCATCAGCCCCAGCATTTT.

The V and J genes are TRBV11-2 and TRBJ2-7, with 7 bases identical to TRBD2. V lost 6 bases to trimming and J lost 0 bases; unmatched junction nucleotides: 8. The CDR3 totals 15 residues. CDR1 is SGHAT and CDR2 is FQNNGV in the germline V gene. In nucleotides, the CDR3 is TGTGCCAGCAGTTTGGGGGGGTTCAGCTCCTACGAGCAGTACTTC. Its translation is CASSLGGFSSYEQYF.

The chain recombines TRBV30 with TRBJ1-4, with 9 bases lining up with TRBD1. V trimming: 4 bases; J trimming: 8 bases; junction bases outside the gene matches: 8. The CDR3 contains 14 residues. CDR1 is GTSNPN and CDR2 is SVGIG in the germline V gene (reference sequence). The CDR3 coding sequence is TGTGCCTGGACTCCGGGACAGGGAAAGGAAAAACTGTTTTTT. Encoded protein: CAWTPGQGKEKLFF.

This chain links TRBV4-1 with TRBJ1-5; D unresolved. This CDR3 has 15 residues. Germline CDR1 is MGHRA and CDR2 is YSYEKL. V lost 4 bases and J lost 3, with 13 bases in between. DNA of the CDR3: TGCGCCAGCAGCCCGCGGGAGGGTTCCAATCAGCCCCAGCATTTT. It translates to CASSPREGSNQPQHF.

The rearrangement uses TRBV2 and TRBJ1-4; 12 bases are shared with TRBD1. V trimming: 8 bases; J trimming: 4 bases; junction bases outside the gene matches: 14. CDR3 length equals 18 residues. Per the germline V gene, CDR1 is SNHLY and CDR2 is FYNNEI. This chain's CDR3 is CASVPHRGQGAHNEKLFF. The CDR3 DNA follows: TGTGCCAGCGTGCCACATAGGGGACAGGGGGCGCATAATGAAAAACTGTTTTTT.

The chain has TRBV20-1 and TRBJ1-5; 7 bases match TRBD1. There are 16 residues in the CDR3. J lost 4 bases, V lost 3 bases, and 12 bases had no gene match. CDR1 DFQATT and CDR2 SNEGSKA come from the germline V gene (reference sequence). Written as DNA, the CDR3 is TGCAGTGCTAGTAAGCGGTCAGGGGGAGGTAATCAGCCCCAGCATTTT. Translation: CSASKRSGGGNQPQHF.

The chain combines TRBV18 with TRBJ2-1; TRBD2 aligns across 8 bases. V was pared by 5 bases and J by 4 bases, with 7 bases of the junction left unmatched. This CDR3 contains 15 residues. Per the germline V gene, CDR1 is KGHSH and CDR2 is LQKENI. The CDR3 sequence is CASSESGGGYNEQFF. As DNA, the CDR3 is TGTGCCAGCTCAGAAAGCGGGGGAGGATACAATGAGCAGTTCTTC.

The CDR3, as DNA: TGTGCCTGGAGGGGCAGCGGGGCCGTCTCTGGAAACACCATATATTTT. Its translation: CAWRGSGAVSGNTIYF. The rearrangement links TRBV30 to TRBJ1-3; D is perhaps TRBD1 (5 bases). The CDR3 has 16 amino acids. Trimming removed 3 bases from V and 0 bases from J, with 15 bases in between. The germline CDR1 and CDR2 sequences are GTSNPN and SVGIG (reference sequence). The full variable domain, completed using reference TRBV30 and TRBJ1-3, is SQTIHQWPATLVQPVGSPLSLECTVEGTSNPNLYWYRQAAGRGLQLLFYSVGIGQISSEVPQNLSASRPQDRQFILSSKKLLLSDSGFYLCAWRGSGAVSGNTIYFGEGSWLTVV.

CDR3 bases: TGTGCCAGCTCACCACCGGCCCCGGGGGGCCATAACACTGAAGCTTTCTTT. This encodes CASSPPAPGGHNTEAFF. This chain uses TRBV18 with TRBJ1-1; D possibly corresponds to TRBD1 (6 bases). This CDR3 comprises 17 residues. CDR1 is KGHSH, CDR2 LQKENI, per germline. V lost 0 bases to trimming and J lost 2 bases, with 16 bases between them.

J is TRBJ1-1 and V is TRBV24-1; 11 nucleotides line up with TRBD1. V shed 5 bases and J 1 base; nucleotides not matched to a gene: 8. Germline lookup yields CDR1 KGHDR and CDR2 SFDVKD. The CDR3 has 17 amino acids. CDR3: CATSGQPGQGGNTEAFF. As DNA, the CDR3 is TGTGCCACCAGTGGCCAGCCGGGACAGGGGGGGAACACTGAAGCTTTCTTT.

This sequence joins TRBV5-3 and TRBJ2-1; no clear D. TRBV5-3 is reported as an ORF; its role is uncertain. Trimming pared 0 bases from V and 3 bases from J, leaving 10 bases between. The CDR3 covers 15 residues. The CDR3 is CARSLGQKIYNEQFF. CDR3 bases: TGTGCCAGAAGCTTGGGGCAGAAAATCTACAATGAGCAGTTCTTC.

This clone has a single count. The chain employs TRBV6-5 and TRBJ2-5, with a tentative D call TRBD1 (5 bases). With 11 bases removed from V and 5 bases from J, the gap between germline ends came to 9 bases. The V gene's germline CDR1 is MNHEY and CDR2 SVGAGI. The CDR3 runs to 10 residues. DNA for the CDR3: TGTGCCGGGGCGCAGGAGACCCAGTACTTC. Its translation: CAGAQETQYF.

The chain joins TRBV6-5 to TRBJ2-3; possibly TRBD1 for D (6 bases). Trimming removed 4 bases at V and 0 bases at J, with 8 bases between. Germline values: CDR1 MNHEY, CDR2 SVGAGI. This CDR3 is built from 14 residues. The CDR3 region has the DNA TGTGCCAGCAGTTGGGGGCGAAGCACAGATACGCAGTATTTT. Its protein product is CASSWGRSTDTQYF.

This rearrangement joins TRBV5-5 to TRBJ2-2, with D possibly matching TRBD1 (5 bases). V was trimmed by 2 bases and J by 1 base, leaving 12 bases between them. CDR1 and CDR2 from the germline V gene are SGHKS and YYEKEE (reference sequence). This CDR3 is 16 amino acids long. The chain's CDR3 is CASSLFDSRNTGELFF. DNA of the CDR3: TGTGCCAGCAGCTTATTTGACAGCCGGAACACCGGGGAGCTGTTTTTT.

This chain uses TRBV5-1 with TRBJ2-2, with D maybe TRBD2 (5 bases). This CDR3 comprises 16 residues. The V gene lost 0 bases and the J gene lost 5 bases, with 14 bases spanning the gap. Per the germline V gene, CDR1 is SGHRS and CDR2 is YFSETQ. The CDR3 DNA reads TGCGCCAGCAGCTTGGATGGCACCTCGGGGACCGGGGAGCTGTTTTTT. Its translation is CASSLDGTSGTGELFF.